This TCR beta chain was recovered during a study of cytomegalovirus exposure and HLA in healthy donors. Primers for the PCR totalled 60 Vbeta and 13 Jbeta. Generated by immunoSEQ multiplex PCR, the TCRdb table keeps only in-frame clones and is missing some. The sample includes 180,000 or so clones, about four fifths seen only once; the top ten take 1.5% to 2%. The germline V gene has CDR1 WNHNN and CDR2 SYGVQD (reference sequence). CDR3 length: 13 residues. Trimming took 4 bases from V and 2 from J, leaving 8 bases between them. This clone appeared a few times. Its cognate antigen is unknown. Study observations and caveats: About 87% or about 30% of the time was how often most TCR beta V segments were productive, according to an earlier analysis. The authors listed about 170 TCR beta chains as cytomegalovirus-associated. Reportedly, a later analysis found an Asian-associated ancestry cluster had fewer N-insertions than the approximately 670-donor mean. Presence/absence analyses assumed roughly uniform sequencing depth across donors.

This chain uses TRBV10-1 with TRBJ1-1; no reliable D call. This clonotype originated in a woman in her twenties or thirties in good health and CMV-seronegative. Sequencing was carried out using PBMCs. CDR3 sequence: CASSGRLNTEAFF. The CDR3 bases are TGCGCCAGCAGTGGGAGGCTTAACACTGAAGCTTTCTTT.